Following are 26 T cell receptor beta chains from one sample sequenced in a study of T cells in Graves' hyperthyroidism and ophthalmopathy. RNA transcripts served as the template for amplifying TCR beta CDR3 regions. RT-PCR in the first round (using the HTBI primer set) targeted the TCR CDR3. TCRdb reprocessed the multiplex PCR reads with MiXCR, giving one entry per CDR3 protein. The repertoire has around 600,000 distinct CDR3 sequences, 14% of them found once; the top ten carry around 13%. Sequenced sample: blood. These receptors all come from a woman in her forties or fifties with Graves' ophthalmopathy.

The rearrangement joins TRBV3-1 to TRBJ1-6; possibly TRBD1 for D (5 bases). CDR3 length: 16 amino acids. Germline lookup yields CDR1 LGHDT and CDR2 YNNKEL (reference sequence). V lost 1 base and J lost 4, with 11 bases in between. The DNA of the CDR3 is TGTGCCAGCAGCCAAGGACAGCATGCTTATAATTCACCCCTCCACTTT. Its translation: CASSQGQHAYNSPLHF.

The sample holds many counts of this clonotype. The rearrangement joins TRBV6-2 or TRBV6-3 to TRBJ1-5, with D maybe TRBD1 (5 bases). The germline V and J ends were trimmed by 4 bases and 5 bases, with 18 bases remaining between them. Germline V lookup: CDR1 MNHEY, CDR2 SVGEGT. The CDR3 runs to 16 residues. CDR3 sequence reads: CASSFHLTVVDQPQHF. As DNA, the CDR3 is TGTGCCAGCAGTTTTCACTTGACAGTCGTAGATCAGCCCCAGCATTTT.

The chain joins TRBV10-3 to TRBJ2-7; TRBD1 matches 8 bases. Germline-derived CDR1 and CDR2 are ENHRY and SYGVKD. CDR3 length: 15 residues. V was pared by 6 bases and J by 3 bases, with 10 bases of the junction left unmatched. In nucleotides, the CDR3 is TGTGCCATCAGGGGTACGGGACAGGAGAGCTACGAGCAGTACTTC. Its translation: CAIRGTGQESYEQYF.

The chain couples TRBV6-5 to TRBJ2-7, with 9 nucleotides matching TRBD1. V dropped 3 bases and J dropped 6; count of bases not matched to a gene: 12. Germline CDR1 is MNHEY and CDR2 is SVGAGI. The CDR3 is made up of 16 amino acids. The CDR3, as DNA: TGTGCCAGCAGTTATTTCTCGGGACAGGGACGCTGCGAGCAGTACTTC. Translation gives CASSYFSGQGRCEQYF.

The chain uses TRBV10-3 and TRBJ1-3; 9 positions agree with TRBD1. The length of the CDR3 is 16 residues. V dropped 6 bases and J dropped 4; count of bases not matched to a gene: 10. Germline V gene lookup returns CDR1 ENHRY and CDR2 SYGVKD. CDR3 in DNA: TGTGCCATCAGACCCCGGGACAGGGAATTGGGAAACACCATATATTTT. Its protein is CAIRPRDRELGNTIYF.

This clonotype was detected many times. The chain has TRBV27 and TRBJ1-6; D remains ambiguous. Trimming took off 2 bases at V and 2 bases at J, with 7 bases between the two ends. The CDR3 runs to 15 residues. CDR1 and CDR2 (germline): MNHEY, SMNVEV (reference sequence). CDR3 sequence: CASSLRGAYNSPLHF. The CDR3 DNA follows: TGTGCCAGCAGTTTACGCGGTGCCTATAATTCACCCCTCCACTTT.

This clonotype was seen at least ten times. V gene TRBV4-3 combines with J gene TRBJ2-1, with D perhaps matching TRBD2 (5 bases). CDR1 is LGHNA and CDR2 is YSLEER in the germline V gene. The CDR3 has 14 amino acids. V was trimmed by 0 bases and J by 9 bases, leaving 12 bases between them. This chain's CDR3 is CASSQDRGFREQFF. The CDR3 coding sequence is TGCGCCAGCAGCCAAGATCGGGGTTTCCGTGAGCAGTTCTTC.

This clonotype occurred many times. This chain joins TRBV27 and TRBJ1-2; a possible D gene is TRBD1 (6 bases). Germline CDR1 and CDR2: MNHEY and SMNVEV (reference sequence). This CDR3 region has 15 residues. V gave up 5 bases and J gave up 3 bases, with 16 bases separating them. The CDR3 region is CASSPGQTSYYGYTF. The CDR3, as DNA: TGTGCCAGCAGTCCGGGACAAACTTCGTACTATGGCTACACCTTC.

This clonotype has a handful of counts. V gene TRBV28 combines with J gene TRBJ1-5; the D is unclear. CDR3 length: 15 amino acids. Germline lookup yields CDR1 MDHEN and CDR2 SYDVKM. Trimming shortened V by 1 base and J by 3 bases, and 10 bases separated the two germline ends. The CDR3 nucleotides read TGTGCCAGCAGTTTATTAGGAAATAACAATCAGCCCCAGCATTTT. This gives the protein CASSLLGNNNQPQHF.

The sample holds many counts of this clonotype. V and J are TRBV2 and TRBJ2-3; 12 nucleotides align to TRBD2. With V trimmed by 2 bases and J by 5 bases, 5 bases remained unmatched. The germline gives CDR1 SNHLY, CDR2 FYNNEI. This CDR3 has 16 amino acids. CDR3 nucleotides: TGTGCCAGCAGTGAAACTAGCGGGAGGATAGGAGATACGCAGTATTTT. Translated, it gives CASSETSGRIGDTQYF.

This clonotype was counted at least ten times. The rearrangement links TRBV28 to TRBJ1-1; TRBD1 is a possible D gene (6 bases). The V end was cut by 1 base, the J end by 10 bases, with 13 bases between. This CDR3 contains 13 residues. Germline CDR1 reads MDHEN; CDR2 reads SYDVKM. CDR3 amino acids: CASSLLGPGAAFF. In DNA, the CDR3 is TGTGCCAGCAGTTTATTAGGTCCGGGGGCAGCTTTCTTT.

There are a few counts of this clonotype. This chain connects TRBV4-2 to TRBJ2-3; D not certain. With 4 bases removed from V and 1 base from J, the gap between germline ends came to 9 bases. The CDR3 has 14 residues. The germline CDR1 and CDR2 sequences are LGHNA and YNFKEQ. CDR3 nucleotides: TGTGCCAGCAGCCCCGATTACGGCACAGATACGCAGTATTTT. It specifies CASSPDYGTDTQYF.

This clonotype was recorded a few times. CDR3 sequence reads: CASSIASGVAQHF. The CDR3 nucleotides are TGTGCCAGTAGTATAGCCTCCGGGGTTGCCCAGCATTTT. This chain links TRBV19 with TRBJ1-5; D is unresolved. Germline lookup yields CDR1 LNHDA and CDR2 SQIVND (reference sequence). This CDR3 contains 13 residues. V was cut by 1 base and J by 11 bases, with 12 bases left in between. Variable domain in full (rest from reference TRBV19 and TRBJ1-5): DGGITQSPKYLFRKEGQNVTLSCEQNLNHDAMYWYRQDPGQGLRLIYYSQIVNDFQKGDIAEGYSVSREKKESFPLTVTSAQKNPTAFYLCASSIASGVAQHFGDGTRLSIL.

The genes are TRBV5-1 and TRBJ2-7, with D possibly TRBD2 on 6 matching bases. This CDR3 is built from 15 residues. CDR1 SGHRS and CDR2 YFSETQ come from the germline V gene. V gave up 1 base and J gave up 2 bases, with 13 bases separating them. The CDR3 region is CASSLLGDLTYEQYF. As DNA, the CDR3 is TGCGCCAGCAGCTTGTTAGGGGACTTGACCTACGAGCAGTACTTC. Full variable domain (remainder filled in from reference TRBV5-1 and TRBJ2-7): KAGVTQTPRYLIKTRGQQVTLSCSPISGHRSVSWYQQTPGQGLQFLFEYFSETQRNKGNFPGRFSGRQFSNSRSEMNVSTLELGDSALYLCASSLLGDLTYEQYFGPGTRLTVT.

The V call is TRBV20-1, the J call TRBJ1-1, with D possibly TRBD1 on 6 matching bases. V lost 5 bases and J lost 8, with 12 bases in between. Germline V gene data show CDR1 as DFQATT and CDR2 as SNEGSKA (reference sequence). This CDR3 is built from 11 residues. CDR3: CSADRTVEAFF. In nucleotides, the CDR3 is TGCAGTGCTGATCGGACAGTCGAAGCTTTCTTT.

This clonotype occurred many times. This chain joins TRBV20-1 and TRBJ2-7; unclear D gene. The CDR3 has 12 amino acids. Germline lookup yields CDR1 DFQATT and CDR2 SNEGSKA (reference sequence). The V end lost 6 bases, the J end lost 2 bases, and 11 bases lay between the germline ends. CDR3 in DNA: TGCAGTGCGTCCAACCCTCCCTACGAGCAGTACTTC. This gives the protein CSASNPPYEQYF.

The chain couples TRBV29-1 to TRBJ1-6; D is ambiguous. This CDR3 region has 16 residues. Deletions cut 6 bases from V and 4 bases from J, with 19 bases between. Germline CDR1 reads SQVTM; CDR2 reads ANQGSEA. CDR3 DNA sequence: TGCAGCGTCAAGGACTCCCAGGACGATTATAATTCACCCCTCCACTTT. Its protein is CSVKDSQDDYNSPLHF. The full variable domain, its missing parts supplied by reference TRBV29-1 and TRBJ1-6, is SAVISQKPSRDICQRGTSLTIQCQVDSQVTMMFWYRQQPGQSLTLIATANQGSEATYESGFVIDKFPISRPNLTFSTLTVSNMSPEDSSIYLCSVKDSQDDYNSPLHFGNGTRLTVT.

This clonotype appeared many times. The J gene is TRBJ1-1, the V gene TRBV18; maybe TRBD1 (5 bases). The CDR3 runs to 16 residues. Germline loops: CDR1 KGHSH, CDR2 LQKENI. V was trimmed by 3 bases and J by 1 base, leaving 15 bases between them. DNA for the CDR3: TGTGCCAGCTCACCCGGGTGGGGGAGGCAGAACACTGAAGCTTTCTTT. Translating gives CASSPGWGRQNTEAFF.

The chain has TRBV12-5 and TRBJ1-5; 7 bases agree with TRBD1. V lost 7 bases, J lost 3 bases, and 9 bases stayed unmatched. In germline, CDR1 is LGHNT, CDR2 FRNRAP. The CDR3 runs 15 residues. The CDR3 DNA reads TGTGCTAGTGCCCCGGGACAGACTAACAATCAGCCCCAGCATTTT. Translated, it gives CASAPGQTNNQPQHF.

This clonotype came up a few times. The rearrangement uses TRBV20-1 and TRBJ2-1; D remains ambiguous. This CDR3 spans 15 amino acids. Germline V gene data show CDR1 as DFQATT and CDR2 as SNEGSKA (reference sequence). V was cut by 0 bases and J by 9 bases, with 18 bases left in between. Here the CDR3 DNA reads TGCAGTGCTAGAGATCGCCAGCCGAACGTTCCTGAGCAGTTCTTC. Translating gives CSARDRQPNVPEQFF.

This clonotype was observed many times. This chain uses TRBV6-2 or TRBV6-3 with TRBJ2-3; 8 bases agree with TRBD2. The germline CDR1 and CDR2 sequences are MNHEY and SVGEGT. The CDR3 covers 15 residues. J lost 4 bases, V lost 2 bases, and 5 bases had no gene match. CDR3 region: CASSYPSGSSDTQYF. Written as DNA, the CDR3 is TGTGCCAGCAGTTACCCGAGCGGGAGCTCAGATACGCAGTATTTT.

This clonotype has ten or more counts. This chain connects TRBV5-1 to TRBJ2-3; TRBD2 is a possible D gene (6 bases). The CDR3 is 15 residues long. V lost 3 bases, J lost 3 bases, and 14 bases lay in between. Germline assignment: CDR1 SGHRS and CDR2 YFSETQ. CDR3 residues: CASSYGGSWTDTQYF. The CDR3 DNA reads TGCGCCAGCAGCTACGGGGGTAGTTGGACAGATACGCAGTATTTT.

The sample holds many counts of this clonotype. The genes are TRBV7-3 and TRBJ1-1; 7 bases fit TRBD1. Germline CDR1 and CDR2: SGHTA and FQGTGA. This CDR3 contains 15 residues. Trimming removed 5 bases from V and 2 bases from J; junction bases left unmatched: 8. CDR3 region: CASSPGWDSNTEAFF. The CDR3 region has the DNA TGTGCCAGCAGCCCTGGATGGGACAGCAACACTGAAGCTTTCTTT.

The chain uses TRBV19 and TRBJ2-1; 10 bases are a match to TRBD1. The CDR3 consists of 16 residues. Trimming removed 0 bases from V and 6 bases from J; junction bases left unmatched: 5. Germline V lookup: CDR1 LNHDA, CDR2 SQIVND (reference sequence). CDR3 amino acids: CASSIDRDRGSNEQFF. The CDR3 DNA reads as TGTGCCAGTAGTATAGACCGGGACAGGGGCTCCAATGAGCAGTTCTTC.

This clonotype was observed a handful of times. The CDR3 sequence is CSAPQGGALNTEAFF. CDR3 nucleotide sequence: TGCAGTGCTCCCCAGGGGGGGGCCCTGAACACTGAAGCTTTCTTT. The chain is built from TRBV20-1 and TRBJ1-1, with 7 bases aligning to TRBD1. This CDR3 has 15 amino acids. Per germline, CDR1 DFQATT and CDR2 SNEGSKA (reference sequence). Unmatched junction bases numbered 9, after V lost 5 bases and J lost 0 bases.

In its sample, this clonotype was seen many times. The chain employs TRBV24-1 and TRBJ2-5; 9 bases line up with TRBD2. The germline V gene encodes CDR1 KGHDR and CDR2 SFDVKD. V shed 3 bases, J shed 4 bases, and the junction held 2 bases outside the gene matches. This CDR3 is 14 amino acids long. Here the CDR3 reads CATSDELAGETQYF. The CDR3 DNA follows: TGTGCCACCAGTGATGAACTAGCGGGAGAGACCCAGTACTTC.